These T cell receptor beta chains were read from a single sample in a study of T-cell memory formation after mild COVID-19. Each CDR3 protein is one row after TCRdb ran MiXCR on the 5' RACE reads. The data hold approximately 150,000 distinct CDR3 sequences, with under 15% observed a single time. Sequenced sample: PBMCs or a T cell subset sorted from them (not recorded which). These receptors all stem from a man aged 18-30 years who had mild COVID-19 (a few samples of this study predate the infection). Cell type and time point are not known. CDR3s include the opening cysteine and the closing phenylalanine or tryptophan. Each record gives: J gene, D gene, V gene, clone size, CDR3 protein, CDR3 DNA. A D gene is named only where the DNA matches it firmly. Expanded clones are given a class, and other clones once, few, many or no size at all.

J: TRBJ1-2
D: TRBD1
V: TRBV5-6
size: .
CDR3: CASSFGRGRSYGYTF
DNA: TGTGCCAGCAGCTTTGGTAGGGGGCGCAGCTATGGCTACACCTTC

J: TRBJ2-1
D: .
V: TRBV4-3
size: few
CDR3: CASSQDRIEQFF
DNA: TGCGCCAGCAGCCAAGATCGAATAGAGCAGTTCTTC

J: TRBJ2-3
D: TRBD2
V: TRBV7-2
size: .
CDR3: CASSYSSGESDTQYF
DNA: TGTGCCAGCAGCTATTCTAGCGGGGAATCAGATACGCAGTATTTT

J: TRBJ2-7
D: TRBD1
V: TRBV10-3
size: .
CDR3: CAISRQGSYEQYF
DNA: TGTGCCATCAGCAGACAGGGGTCCTACGAGCAGTACTTC

J: TRBJ2-2
D: .
V: TRBV6-5
size: few
CDR3: CASRSGQRTGELFF
DNA: TGTGCCAGCAGATCCGGACAACGCACCGGGGAGCTGTTTTTT

J: TRBJ2-1
D: TRBD2
V: TRBV5-1
size: .
CDR3: CASSSARTSGTYNEQFF
DNA: TGCGCCAGCAGCTCGGCCAGGACTAGCGGGACCTACAATGAGCAGTTCTTC

J: TRBJ2-5
D: TRBD2
V: TRBV4-2
size: few
CDR3: CASSPRLAGYQETQYF
DNA: TGTGCCAGCAGCCCCCGGCTAGCGGGGTACCAAGAGACCCAGTACTTC

J: TRBJ1-2
D: TRBD1
V: TRBV7-3
size: .
CDR3: CASSLTGQGEPNGYTF
DNA: TGTGCCAGCAGCTTAACGGGACAGGGGGAGCCCAATGGCTACACCTTC

J: TRBJ2-5
D: .
V: TRBV2
size: .
CDR3: CASLRETQYF
DNA: TGTGCCAGCTTGCGGGAGACCCAGTACTTC

J: TRBJ2-5
D: .
V: TRBV18
size: many
CDR3: CASSGQETQYF
DNA: TGTGCCAGCTCAGGCCAAGAGACCCAGTACTTC

J: TRBJ2-2
D: .
V: TRBV19
size: .
CDR3: CASAGANTGELFF
DNA: TGTGCCAGTGCAGGGGCTAACACCGGGGAGCTGTTTTTT

J: TRBJ2-7
D: .
V: TRBV18
size: .
CDR3: CASSTREGYRERYEQYF
DNA: TGTGCCAGCTCAACCCGAGAAGGATACAGGGAGCGCTACGAGCAGTACTTC

J: TRBJ1-2
D: TRBD1
V: TRBV20-1
size: .
CDR3: CSAREQGQGSGYTF
DNA: TGCAGTGCTAGAGAGCAGGGACAGGGTTCTGGCTACACCTTC

J: TRBJ2-5
D: .
V: TRBV4-1
size: few
CDR3: CASSQAQPGAETQYF
DNA: TGCGCCAGCAGCCAAGCCCAGCCCGGCGCAGAGACCCAGTACTTC

J: TRBJ2-7
D: TRBD1
V: TRBV27
size: .
CDR3: CASSPGLWDRRDYEQYF
DNA: TGTGCCAGCAGTCCCGGCCTCTGGGACAGGAGGGACTACGAGCAGTACTTC

J: TRBJ1-4
D: TRBD1
V: TRBV20-1
size: few
CDR3: CSGRDSLNEKLFF
DNA: TGCAGTGGAAGGGACAGTCTGAATGAAAAACTGTTTTTT

J: TRBJ2-2
D: .
V: TRBV12-3/TRBV12-4
size: .
CDR3: CASSWGTYTGELFF
DNA: TGTGCCAGCAGCTGGGGGACCTACACCGGGGAGCTGTTTTTT

J: TRBJ2-3
D: .
V: TRBV7-9
size: few
CDR3: CASSFVRGGDTQYF
DNA: TGTGCCAGCAGCTTCGTAAGAGGGGGAGATACGCAGTATTTT

J: TRBJ2-1
D: .
V: TRBV14
size: .
CDR3: CASSQVHEQFF
DNA: TGTGCCAGCAGCCAAGTCCATGAGCAGTTCTTC

J: TRBJ1-4
D: .
V: TRBV7-2
size: few
CDR3: CASSHPSRGEKLFF
DNA: TGTGCCAGCAGCCACCCCTCGCGAGGTGAAAAACTGTTTTTT

J: TRBJ2-6
D: .
V: TRBV7-8
size: few
CDR3: CASSLIGVVAGANVLTF
DNA: TGTGCCAGCAGCTTAATCGGGGTAGTCGCTGGGGCCAACGTCCTGACTTTC

J: TRBJ2-7
D: .
V: TRBV18
size: .
CDR3: CASSSEGVPYEQYF
DNA: TGTGCCAGCTCATCTGAGGGGGTCCCCTACGAGCAGTACTTC

J: TRBJ2-2
D: .
V: TRBV6-6
size: few
CDR3: CASSYSQNTGELFF
DNA: TGTGCCAGCAGTTACTCTCAGAACACCGGGGAGCTGTTTTTT

J: TRBJ1-6
D: .
V: TRBV4-3
size: few
CDR3: CASSQDGSGSPLHF
DNA: TGCGCCAGCAGCCAAGATGGGTCGGGTTCACCCCTCCACTTT

J: TRBJ2-7
D: TRBD2
V: TRBV5-1
size: few
CDR3: CASTTGGDGYEQYF
DNA: TGCGCCAGCACCACGGGGGGGGACGGTTACGAGCAGTACTTC

J: TRBJ2-3
D: .
V: TRBV4-3
size: .
CDR3: CASSQEPGTDTQYF
DNA: TGCGCCAGCAGCCAGGAGCCGGGCACAGATACGCAGTATTTT

J: TRBJ2-5
D: .
V: TRBV2
size: .
CDR3: CASSELTAQETQYF
DNA: TGTGCCAGCAGTGAACTTACGGCTCAAGAGACCCAGTACTTC

J: TRBJ1-2
D: TRBD1
V: TRBV20-1
size: few
CDR3: CSARSRQGGNYGYTF
DNA: TGCAGTGCTAGGTCTAGACAGGGGGGCAACTATGGCTACACCTTC

J: TRBJ2-3
D: TRBD1
V: TRBV5-1
size: many
CDR3: CASTRDRGADTQYF
DNA: TGCGCCAGCACCCGGGACAGGGGGGCAGATACGCAGTATTTT

J: TRBJ1-6
D: TRBD1
V: TRBV6-2/TRBV6-3
size: .
CDR3: CAGDWQGAIAYNSPLHF
DNA: TGTGCCGGCGACTGGCAGGGGGCTATAGCCTATAATTCACCCCTCCACTTT

J: TRBJ1-1
D: .
V: TRBV5-5
size: few
CDR3: CASSLEGANTEAFF
DNA: TGTGCCAGCAGCTTGGAAGGGGCCAACACTGAAGCTTTCTTT

J: TRBJ2-3
D: TRBD2
V: TRBV20-1
size: .
CDR3: CSGPTSGADTQYF
DNA: TGCAGTGGTCCGACTAGCGGGGCAGATACGCAGTATTTT

J: TRBJ2-7
D: TRBD1
V: TRBV12-3/TRBV12-4
size: once
CDR3: CASSLSPGQRSSYEQYF
DNA: TGTGCCAGCAGTTTAAGTCCGGGACAGCGAAGCTCCTACGAGCAGTACTTC

J: TRBJ2-3
D: TRBD1
V: TRBV5-1
size: few
CDR3: CASLGQGGGTDTQYF
DNA: TGCGCCAGCTTGGGACAGGGCGGTGGAACAGATACGCAGTATTTT

J: TRBJ1-2
D: .
V: TRBV20-1
size: many
CDR3: CSARDNYGYTF
DNA: TGCAGTGCTAGAGATAACTATGGCTACACCTTC

J: TRBJ1-2
D: .
V: TRBV12-3/TRBV12-4
size: .
CDR3: CASGNREAWGYTF
DNA: TGTGCCAGCGGGAACAGGGAGGCGTGGGGCTACACCTTC

J: TRBJ1-1
D: TRBD1
V: TRBV4-3
size: few
CDR3: CASSQLQGGFEAFF
DNA: TGCGCCAGCAGCCAACTACAGGGGGGCTTTGAAGCTTTCTTT

J: TRBJ1-2
D: .
V: TRBV7-9
size: .
CDR3: CASSQGTIHGYTF
DNA: TGTGCCAGCAGCCAAGGGACGATCCATGGCTACACCTTC

J: TRBJ2-5
D: .
V: TRBV25-1
size: many
CDR3: CASSRMGAETQYF
DNA: TGTGCCAGCAGTCGTATGGGGGCAGAGACCCAGTACTTC

J: TRBJ2-2
D: .
V: TRBV5-4
size: .
CDR3: CASSSVANTGELFF
DNA: TGTGCCAGCAGCTCCGTCGCGAACACCGGGGAGCTGTTTTTT